This section outlines one T cell receptor beta chain sequence together with its context. Its cognate antigen is unknown. This entry is derived from a study of early T cells in non-severe SARS-CoV-2 infection. Study as a whole: Sequencing of unsorted whole blood was done on bulk RNA, leaving chains unpaired.

Trimming left V 4 bases short and J 3 bases short, with 10 bases between. This CDR3 has 14 residues. Germline V gene sequence: CDR1 SGHRS, CDR2 YFSETQ. Separate cDNA molecules each had unique molecular identifiers attached to them. TCRdb itself ran the 5' RACE reads through MiXCR, one entry per CDR3 protein. The sample carries tens of thousands of distinct CDR3 sequences, roughly a fifth recorded once. Broader study findings: There was a bias toward anti-spike CD8 responses in VDJdb matching, which missed private and CD4 specificities.

The sample in question was whole blood, obtained at baseline. The sequence came from an adult who was a healthcare worker with PCR-confirmed SARS-CoV-2 infection or an uninfected control (not recorded which). V usage is TRBV5-1 and J usage is TRBJ2-2, with a tentative D call TRBD1 (6 bases). The CDR3 sequence: CASSLDRHTGELFF. The CDR3, as DNA: TGCGCCAGCAGCCTGGACAGACACACCGGGGAGCTGTTTTTT.